The 26 T cell receptor beta chains below were found in one sample sequenced in a study of technical replicates of blood from several donors. Assay used: immunoSEQ multiplex PCR; TCRdb lists only in-frame clones, some missing. The table lists roughly 80,000 clones, 70% to 90% of them singletons. The sample comprised T cells isolated from PBMCs. Every receptor here comes from a human donor in good health.

The chain couples TRBV29-1 to TRBJ2-1, with a weak D call TRBD2 (6 bases). This CDR3 is built from 13 residues. Germline V CDR1 and CDR2: SQVTM, ANQGSEA. With 3 bases removed from V and 5 bases from J, the gap between germline ends came to 11 bases. The CDR3 sequence is CSVEERVNNEQFF. The DNA of the CDR3 is TGCAGCGTTGAGGAGCGGGTAAACAATGAGCAGTTCTTC.

The V and J genes are TRBV11-2 and TRBJ2-1; possibly TRBD2 for D (5 bases). Germline CDR1 SGHAT, CDR2 FQNNGV. This CDR3 comprises 13 residues. V dropped 5 bases and J dropped 10 bases, with 15 bases sitting between them. The CDR3 region has the DNA TGTGCCAGCAGCCTGAGGCGGGCAGACGAGCAGTTCTTC. It codes for CASSLRRADEQFF.

The chain links TRBV5-8 to TRBJ2-1; no firm D call. Per the germline V gene, CDR1 is SGHTS and CDR2 is YDEGEE. This CDR3 spans 15 amino acids. With 0 bases removed from V and 0 bases from J, the gap between germline ends came to 7 bases. In DNA form, the CDR3 reads TGTGCCAGCAGCTTGGGAGTTAGCTCCTACAATGAGCAGTTCTTC. It specifies CASSLGVSSYNEQFF.

This clone was observed once. The chain links TRBV5-6 to TRBJ2-5; TRBD2 agrees at 8 bases. CDR3 length equals 13 residues. The V segment lost 2 bases and the J segment 5 bases; nucleotides outside the gene matches: 2. Germline-derived CDR1 and CDR2 are SGHDT and YYEEEE. DNA of the CDR3: TGTGCCAGCAGCTTTCGACTAGCGGAGACCCAGTACTTC. This codes for CASSFRLAETQYF.

This clone came up once. This chain joins TRBV9 and TRBJ1-1; D is undetermined. CDR3 length: 15 residues. V was cut by 1 base and J by 5 bases, with 15 bases left in between. Per the germline V gene, CDR1 is SGDLS and CDR2 is YYNGEE. The CDR3 protein is CASSVYDRGETEAFF. The CDR3 region has the DNA TGTGCCAGCAGCGTATACGACCGGGGAGAAACTGAAGCTTTCTTT.

The rearrangement uses TRBV5-8 and TRBJ1-2, with D possibly being TRBD1 (5 bases). Trimming took 5 bases from V and 4 from J, leaving 12 bases between them. Germline lookup yields CDR1 SGHTS and CDR2 YDEGEE. The CDR3 has 13 residues. The CDR3 loop reads CASRGRGSYGYTF. CDR3 DNA sequence: TGTGCCAGCAGGGGGCGCGGGAGCTATGGCTACACCTTC. Full variable domain (missing parts from reference TRBV5-8 and TRBJ1-2): EAGVTQSPTHLIKTRGQQATLRCSPISGHTSVYWYQQALGLGLQFLLWYDEGEERNRGNFPPRFSGRQFPNYSSELNVNALELEDSALYLCASRGRGSYGYTFGSGTRLTVV.

The CDR3 DNA is TGTGCCACCAGCAGAGGGAGGGAAACCTACTACGAGCAGTACTTC. It translates to CATSRGRETYYEQYF. The J gene is TRBJ2-7, the V gene TRBV15, with D possibly being TRBD2 (6 bases). Trimming took 1 base from V and 3 from J, leaving 13 bases between them. The germline V gene has CDR1 LNHNV and CDR2 YYDKDF (reference sequence). This CDR3 is 15 amino acids long.

The chain has TRBV5-4 and TRBJ2-5; 16 bases align to TRBD2. Trimming at V came to 4 bases and at J to 5 bases, leaving 8 bases not matched to a gene. The CDR3 runs to 17 residues. Germline values: CDR1 SGHNT, CDR2 YYREEE (reference sequence). The DNA for the CDR3 is TGTGCCAGCAGCCGGGGACTAGCGGGAGGGTATGAGGAGACCCAGTACTTC. This encodes CASSRGLAGGYEETQYF.

The chain recombines TRBV7-2 with TRBJ1-4; possible D gene TRBD1, 5 bases. Germline values: CDR1 SGHTA, CDR2 FQGNSA. The ends were cut back, 1 base at V and 7 bases at J, with 10 bases in the middle. The CDR3 runs 14 residues. CDR3 sequence reads: CASSLERGGEKLFF. The CDR3 bases are TGTGCCAGCAGCTTAGAGCGGGGCGGTGAAAAACTGTTTTTT.

This chain links TRBV10-3 with TRBJ2-1; 11 nucleotides align to TRBD2. The CDR3 has 12 amino acids. Germline CDR1 reads ENHRY; CDR2 reads SYGVKD. Trimming at V came to 9 bases and at J to 7 bases, leaving 2 bases not matched to a gene. CDR3 in amino acids: CAMGLAVNEQFF. The CDR3 DNA reads as TGTGCCATGGGACTAGCGGTGAATGAGCAGTTCTTC.

There are a few counts of this clone. V usage is TRBV6-4 and J usage is TRBJ2-6; 11 bases match TRBD1. Germline V gives CDR1 MRHNA, CDR2 SNTAGT. Unmatched junction bases numbered 0, after V lost 8 bases and J lost 0 bases. The CDR3 consists of 15 residues. CDR3 protein: CASGTGGSGANVLTF. The CDR3 DNA is TGTGCCAGCGGGACAGGGGGCTCTGGGGCCAACGTCCTGACTTTC.

The genes are TRBV7-9 and TRBJ1-2; tentatively, D is TRBD1 (6 bases). CDR1 and CDR2 (germline): SEHNR, FQNEAQ (reference sequence). V lost 11 bases and J 4 bases, leaving 17 bases between the germline ends. The CDR3 covers 13 residues. The CDR3 here is CASSEGGVYGYTF. CDR3 coding DNA: TGTGCCTCCAGCGAAGGGGGGGTCTATGGCTACACCTTC.

There are many counts of this clone. The V call is TRBV11-2, the J call TRBJ2-2; 7 positions agree with TRBD1. CDR1 and CDR2 from the germline V gene are SGHAT and FQNNGV. CDR3 length equals 16 residues. V dropped 5 bases and J dropped 1; count of bases not matched to a gene: 7. The CDR3 loop reads CASSPGTVKNTGELFF. DNA of the CDR3: TGTGCCAGCAGCCCCGGGACAGTAAAGAACACCGGGGAGCTGTTTTTT.

This clone showed up just a few times. The chain combines TRBV5-1 with TRBJ1-1, with 10 bases fitting TRBD1. The germline V gene has CDR1 SGHRS and CDR2 YFSETQ. The CDR3 spans 13 residues. J gave up 8 bases and V 5 bases, and 6 bases lay outside the gene matches. CDR3 sequence reads: CASSSGDRGEAFF. In nucleotides, the CDR3 is TGCGCCAGCAGTTCGGGGGACAGGGGCGAAGCTTTCTTT.

This clone showed up just a few times. The rearrangement uses TRBV29-1 and TRBJ1-2; possible D gene TRBD1, 5 bases. The CDR3 consists of 14 residues. V was shortened by 4 bases and J by 8 bases, with 20 bases between the two germline ends. Germline CDR1 reads SQVTM; CDR2 reads ANQGSEA. CDR3 nucleotides: TGCAGCGTTGGGGAGGGGACCGGAGCCTGGGGCTACACCTTC. This sequence encodes CSVGEGTGAWGYTF.

The chain joins TRBV27 to TRBJ2-1; D ambiguous. V was shortened by 3 bases and J by 6 bases, with 3 bases between the two germline ends. CDR3 size: 11 residues. Per the germline V gene, CDR1 is MNHEY and CDR2 is SMNVEV (reference sequence). DNA of the CDR3: TGTGCCAGCAGTTTCTCCAATGAGCAGTTCTTC. It is translated as CASSFSNEQFF.

The rearrangement joins TRBV30 to TRBJ2-1, with 7 bases fitting TRBD2. V shed 3 bases and J 2 bases; nucleotides not matched to a gene: 7. The CDR3 runs 15 residues. Per germline, CDR1 GTSNPN and CDR2 SVGIG (reference sequence). As DNA, the CDR3 is TGTGCCTGGAGCCTCGGGACTACCACCTACAATGAGCAGTTCTTC. Amino acid sequence: CAWSLGTTTYNEQFF. The full variable domain, in which reference TRBV30 and TRBJ2-1 provide the parts outside the CDR3, is SQTIHQWPATLVQPVGSPLSLECTVEGTSNPNLYWYRQAAGRGLQLLFYSVGIGQISSEVPQNLSASRPQDRQFILSSKKLLLSDSGFYLCAWSLGTTTYNEQFFGPGTRLTVL.

The CDR3 nucleotides read TGTGCCAGCAGTCCTGGACAGGGGGGGAACTATGGCTACACCTTC. It encodes CASSPGQGGNYGYTF. The rearrangement joins TRBV28 to TRBJ1-2, with 10 bases that match TRBD1. The CDR3 is 15 amino acids. In germline, CDR1 is MDHEN, CDR2 SYDVKM. V lost 5 bases, J lost 2 bases, and 5 bases stayed unmatched.

The chain uses TRBV4-2 and TRBJ1-5; 8 nucleotides match TRBD1. The V segment lost 4 bases and the J segment 0 bases; nucleotides outside the gene matches: 8. Per the germline V gene, CDR1 is LGHNA and CDR2 is YNFKEQ. The CDR3 is 17 amino acids. The CDR3 loop is CASSPSAGGTSNQPQHF. CDR3 nucleotide sequence: TGTGCCAGCAGCCCTTCGGCAGGGGGCACTAGCAATCAGCCCCAGCATTTT.

The chain couples TRBV19 to TRBJ2-7; D is undetermined. Germline V gene data show CDR1 as LNHDA and CDR2 as SQIVND (reference sequence). The V gene lost 1 base and the J gene lost 7 bases, with 14 bases spanning the gap. The CDR3 length is 14 residues. The CDR3 reads CASSIGKEFGEQYF. The CDR3 DNA sequence: TGTGCCAGTAGTATAGGAAAGGAGTTCGGGGAGCAGTACTTC.

The V gene is TRBV5-6, the J gene TRBJ2-5, with 10 bases fitting TRBD2. The length of the CDR3 is 17 residues. The germline gives CDR1 SGHDT, CDR2 YYEEEE. Losses at the gene ends were 4 bases for V and 4 bases for J; bases not matched to a gene: 13. This CDR3 reads CASSRITSGARGETQYF. Written as DNA, the CDR3 is TGTGCCAGCAGCCGAATAACTAGCGGGGCCCGGGGAGAGACCCAGTACTTC.

This rearrangement joins TRBV7-9 to TRBJ2-4; D remains ambiguous. Germline V gives CDR1 SEHNR, CDR2 FQNEAQ (reference sequence). V lost 6 bases and J 0 bases, leaving 9 bases between the germline ends. The CDR3 consists of 14 residues. CDR3 sequence reads: CASSFSLAKNIQYF. CDR3 coding DNA: TGTGCCAGCAGTTTTAGCTTAGCCAAAAACATTCAGTACTTC.

The chain uses TRBV7-9 and TRBJ2-1, with 7 nucleotides matching TRBD2. The CDR3 consists of 13 residues. Per germline, CDR1 SEHNR and CDR2 FQNEAQ (reference sequence). The V gene end was trimmed by 1 base and the J gene end by 9 bases; junction bases not matched to a gene: 3. The CDR3, as DNA: TGTGCCAGCAGCTTAGGACTAGCCTTTGAGCAGTTCTTC. As protein: CASSLGLAFEQFF.

The CDR3 coding sequence is TGCGCCAGCAGCTCTAAGGGGGCGATCCAGTACTTC. Translation gives CASSSKGAIQYF. The gene calls are TRBV5-1 and TRBJ2-5; 7 bases are a match to TRBD1. The CDR3 runs to 12 residues. CDR1 is SGHRS, CDR2 YFSETQ, per germline. V lost 3 bases, J lost 10 bases, and 6 bases stayed unmatched.

The V and J genes are TRBV9 and TRBJ1-2; D not certain. There are 13 residues in the CDR3. CDR1 is SGDLS, CDR2 YYNGEE, per germline. With 5 bases removed from V and 6 bases from J, the gap between germline ends came to 14 bases. In nucleotides, the CDR3 is TGTGCCAGCAGTTTTTCCGGGAGAGATGGCTACACCTTC. Amino acid sequence: CASSFSGRDGYTF.

V and J are TRBV12-1 and TRBJ2-7; TRBD2 is the table's D call and was not checked against the DNA. TRBV12-1 is a known pseudogene. The CDR3 consists of 18 residues. DNA for the CDR3: TGTGCCAGCAGCCCAAGGACTAGCGGGAGTCCTCTCCCCTACGAGCAGTACTTC. Its protein product is CASSPRTSGSPLPYEQYF.